The following is a T cell receptor (beta chain) sequence with its context. Its antigen is unknown. The data stem from a study of cytotoxic CD8 clonotypes in ibrutinib-treated CLL. In the study overall: Samples yielded averages of some 250,000 productive templates and more than 90,000 productive rearrangements.

The method was immunoSEQ multiplex PCR; TCRdb's version includes in-frame clones alone and lacks a portion of them. Here the sample spans 12,000 or so clones, about four fifths being singletons. Study results and limitations: The times at which samples were taken varied between sustained-remission and progressing patients. Whereas clonality rose at ibrutinib response, it declined toward baseline at progression. With treatment, public clonotypes, which were uncommon, either contracted or remained stable.

CDR1 and CDR2 from the germline V gene are SGHVS and FQNEAQ. Deletions cut 3 bases from V and 7 bases from J, with 10 bases between. CDR3 length: 13 amino acids. The material was PBMCs, obtained at disease progression, from a patient treated with ibrutinib. The chain uses TRBV7-8 and TRBJ1-5; TRBD1 is a possible D gene (5 bases). This receptor was identified in a human donor with chronic lymphocytic leukemia. CDR3: CASSFRESQPQHF. As DNA, the CDR3 is TGTGCCAGCAGCTTCAGGGAGAGCCAGCCCCAGCATTTT.